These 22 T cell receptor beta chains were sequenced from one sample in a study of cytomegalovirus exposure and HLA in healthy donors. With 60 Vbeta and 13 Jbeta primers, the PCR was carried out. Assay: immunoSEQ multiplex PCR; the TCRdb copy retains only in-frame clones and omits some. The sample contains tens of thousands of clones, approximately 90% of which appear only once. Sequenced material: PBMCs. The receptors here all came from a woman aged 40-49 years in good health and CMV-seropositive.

Here the CDR3 reads CSGGKENIQYF. The CDR3 DNA reads TGCAGTGGCGGGAAAGAAAACATTCAGTACTTC. The chain employs TRBV20-1 and TRBJ2-4, with D perhaps matching TRBD2 (6 bases). The V end was cut by 7 bases, the J end by 5 bases, with 9 bases between. Germline V CDR1 and CDR2: DFQATT, SNEGSKA (reference sequence). The CDR3 is 11 residues long.

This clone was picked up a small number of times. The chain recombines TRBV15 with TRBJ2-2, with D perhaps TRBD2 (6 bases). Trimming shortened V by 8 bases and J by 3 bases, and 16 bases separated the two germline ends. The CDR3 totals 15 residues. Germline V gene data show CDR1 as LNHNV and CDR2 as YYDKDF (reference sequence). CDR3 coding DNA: TGTGCCACCCTCCCTCCGGGGGATGACACCGGGGAGCTGTTTTTT. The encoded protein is CATLPPGDDTGELFF.

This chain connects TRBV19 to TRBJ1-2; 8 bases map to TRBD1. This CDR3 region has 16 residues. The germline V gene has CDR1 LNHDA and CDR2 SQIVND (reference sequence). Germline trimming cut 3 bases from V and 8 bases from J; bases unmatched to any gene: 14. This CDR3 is CASSIQFSDRGGGYTF. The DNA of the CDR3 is TGTGCCAGTAGTATCCAATTCTCCGACAGGGGAGGCGGCTACACCTTC.

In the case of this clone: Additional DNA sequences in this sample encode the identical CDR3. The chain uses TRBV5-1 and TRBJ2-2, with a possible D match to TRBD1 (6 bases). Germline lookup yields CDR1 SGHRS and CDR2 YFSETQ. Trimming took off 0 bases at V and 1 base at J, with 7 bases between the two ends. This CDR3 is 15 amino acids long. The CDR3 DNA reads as TGCGCCAGCAGCTTGGCGACAGGGAACACCGGGGAGCTGTTTTTT. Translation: CASSLATGNTGELFF. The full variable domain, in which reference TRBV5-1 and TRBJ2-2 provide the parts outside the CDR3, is KAGVTQTPRYLIKTRGQQVTLSCSPISGHRSVSWYQQTPGQGLQFLFEYFSETQRNKGNFPGRFSGRQFSNSRSEMNVSTLELGDSALYLCASSLATGNTGELFFGEGSRLTVL.

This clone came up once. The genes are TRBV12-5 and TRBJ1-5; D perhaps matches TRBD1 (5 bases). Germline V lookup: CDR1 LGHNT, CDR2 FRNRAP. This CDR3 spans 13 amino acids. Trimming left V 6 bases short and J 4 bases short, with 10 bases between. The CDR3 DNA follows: TGTGCTAGTGGATTGACAGAAAATCAGCCCCAGCATTTT. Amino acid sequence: CASGLTENQPQHF.

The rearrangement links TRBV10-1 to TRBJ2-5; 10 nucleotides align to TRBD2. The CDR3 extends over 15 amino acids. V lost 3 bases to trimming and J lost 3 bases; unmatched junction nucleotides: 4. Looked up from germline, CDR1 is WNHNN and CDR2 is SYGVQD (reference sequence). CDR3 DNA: TGCGCCAGCAGTGATCCTAGCGGGAGAGAAGAGACCCAGTACTTC. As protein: CASSDPSGREETQYF.

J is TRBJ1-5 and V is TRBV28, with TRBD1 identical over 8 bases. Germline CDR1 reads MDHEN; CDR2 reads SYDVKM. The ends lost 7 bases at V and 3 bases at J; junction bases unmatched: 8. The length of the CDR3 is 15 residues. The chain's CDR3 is CASTSDRAYNQPQHF. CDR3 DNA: TGTGCCAGCACCTCGGACAGGGCCTACAATCAGCCCCAGCATTTT.

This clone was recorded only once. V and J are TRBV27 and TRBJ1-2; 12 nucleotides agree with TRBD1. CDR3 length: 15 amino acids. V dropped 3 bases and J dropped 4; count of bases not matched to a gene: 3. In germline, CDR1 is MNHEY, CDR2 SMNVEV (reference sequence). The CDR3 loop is CASSLGTGGPYGYTF. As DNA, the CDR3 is TGTGCCAGCAGTTTGGGGACAGGGGGCCCCTATGGCTACACCTTC.

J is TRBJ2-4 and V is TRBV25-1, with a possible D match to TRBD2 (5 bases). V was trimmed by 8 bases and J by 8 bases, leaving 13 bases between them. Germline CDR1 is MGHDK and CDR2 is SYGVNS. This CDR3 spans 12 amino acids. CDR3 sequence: CASPGKRDIQYF. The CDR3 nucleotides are TGTGCCAGCCCGGGAAAACGGGACATTCAGTACTTC. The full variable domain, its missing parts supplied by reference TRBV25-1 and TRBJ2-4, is EADIYQTPRYLVIGTGKKITLECSQTMGHDKMYWYQQDPGMELHLIHYSYGVNSTEKGDLSSESTVSRIRTEHFPLTLESARPSHTSQYLCASPGKRDIQYFGAGTRLSVL.

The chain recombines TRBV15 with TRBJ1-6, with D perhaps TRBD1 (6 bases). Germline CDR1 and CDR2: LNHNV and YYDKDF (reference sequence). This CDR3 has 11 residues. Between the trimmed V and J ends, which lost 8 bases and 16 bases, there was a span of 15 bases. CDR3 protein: CATVDGTKLHF. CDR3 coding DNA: TGTGCCACCGTTGACGGGACAAAACTCCACTTT.

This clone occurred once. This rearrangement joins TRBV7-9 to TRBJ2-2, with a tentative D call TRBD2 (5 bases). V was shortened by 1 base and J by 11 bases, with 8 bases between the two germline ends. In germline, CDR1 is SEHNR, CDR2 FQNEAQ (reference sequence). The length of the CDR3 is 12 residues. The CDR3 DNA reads TGTGCCAGCAGCTTAGTACGGGAAGAGCTGTTTTTT. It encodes CASSLVREELFF.

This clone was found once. The CDR3 DNA reads as TGTGCCAGCAGCTTTTTCGTTGGAGACATTCAGTACTTC. Encoded protein: CASSFFVGDIQYF. The rearrangement uses TRBV7-9 and TRBJ2-4; D is uncertain. The germline V gene encodes CDR1 SEHNR and CDR2 FQNEAQ (reference sequence). This CDR3 contains 13 residues. Trimming shortened V by 3 bases and J by 8 bases, and 11 bases separated the two germline ends.

CDR3 region: CASSFSWGTSGRGMNTQYF. The CDR3 bases are TGTGCCAGCAGCTTTAGCTGGGGGACTAGCGGGAGGGGGATGAATACGCAGTATTTT. The chain recombines TRBV11-3 with TRBJ2-3; 16 positions match TRBD2. The V gene end was trimmed by 3 bases and the J gene end by 7 bases; junction bases not matched to a gene: 13. This CDR3 is 19 amino acids long. Per the germline V gene, CDR1 is SGHNT and CDR2 is YENEEA.

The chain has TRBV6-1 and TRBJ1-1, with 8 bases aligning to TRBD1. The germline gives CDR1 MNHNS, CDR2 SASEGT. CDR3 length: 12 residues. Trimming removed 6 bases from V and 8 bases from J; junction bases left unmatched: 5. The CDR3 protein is CASRDRDREAFF. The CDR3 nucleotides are TGTGCCAGCAGGGACCGGGACAGGGAAGCTTTCTTT.

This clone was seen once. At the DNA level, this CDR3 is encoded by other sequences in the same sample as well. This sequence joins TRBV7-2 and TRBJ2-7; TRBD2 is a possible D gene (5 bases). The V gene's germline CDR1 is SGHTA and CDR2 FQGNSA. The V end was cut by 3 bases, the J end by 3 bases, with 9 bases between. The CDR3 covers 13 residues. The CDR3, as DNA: TGTGCCAGCAGCTTTCCCCGGGACTACGAGCAGTACTTC. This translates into CASSFPRDYEQYF.

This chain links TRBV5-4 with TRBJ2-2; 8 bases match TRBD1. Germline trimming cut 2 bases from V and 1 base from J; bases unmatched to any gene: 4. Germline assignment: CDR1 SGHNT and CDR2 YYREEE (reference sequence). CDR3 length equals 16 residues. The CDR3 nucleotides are TGTGCCAGCAGCTTAAGTGGGACAGGGAACACCGGGGAGCTGTTTTTT. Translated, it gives CASSLSGTGNTGELFF. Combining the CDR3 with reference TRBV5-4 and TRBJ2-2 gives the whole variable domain ETGVTQSPTHLIKTRGQQVTLRCSSQSGHNTVSWYQQALGQGPQFIFQYYREEENGRGNFPPRFSGLQFPNYSSELNVNALELDDSALYLCASSLSGTGNTGELFFGEGSRLTVL.

DNA for the CDR3: TGTGCCAGGACGGAGGGAAACAATCAGCCCCAGCATTTT. Its protein product is CARTEGNNQPQHF. The V and J genes are TRBV27 and TRBJ1-5, with D uncertain. Germline V lookup: CDR1 MNHEY, CDR2 SMNVEV (reference sequence). This CDR3 contains 13 residues. V was pared by 9 bases and J by 3 bases, with 12 bases between.

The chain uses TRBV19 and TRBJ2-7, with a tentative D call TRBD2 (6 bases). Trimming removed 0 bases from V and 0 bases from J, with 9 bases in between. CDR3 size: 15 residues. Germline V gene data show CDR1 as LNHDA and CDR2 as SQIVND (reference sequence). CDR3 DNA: TGTGCCAGTAGTATAGAGGGGACTGGCTCCTACGAGCAGTACTTC. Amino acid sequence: CASSIEGTGSYEQYF.

In DNA, the CDR3 is TGCAGCGTTGTAGCCTATGGCAGCTATGGCTACACCTTC. It translates to CSVVAYGSYGYTF. The genes are TRBV29-1 and TRBJ1-2, with D hard to call. Per germline, CDR1 SQVTM and CDR2 ANQGSEA. V gave up 4 bases and J gave up 4 bases, with 13 bases separating them. CDR3 size: 13 residues.

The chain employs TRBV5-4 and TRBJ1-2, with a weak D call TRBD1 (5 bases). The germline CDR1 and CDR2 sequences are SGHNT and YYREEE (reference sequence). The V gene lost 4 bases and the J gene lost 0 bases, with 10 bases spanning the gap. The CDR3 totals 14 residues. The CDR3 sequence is CASSTRTPNYGYTF. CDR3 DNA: TGTGCCAGCAGCACTCGGACACCTAACTATGGCTACACCTTC. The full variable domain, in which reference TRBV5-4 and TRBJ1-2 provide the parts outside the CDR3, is ETGVTQSPTHLIKTRGQQVTLRCSSQSGHNTVSWYQQALGQGPQFIFQYYREEENGRGNFPPRFSGLQFPNYSSELNVNALELDDSALYLCASSTRTPNYGYTFGSGTRLTVV.

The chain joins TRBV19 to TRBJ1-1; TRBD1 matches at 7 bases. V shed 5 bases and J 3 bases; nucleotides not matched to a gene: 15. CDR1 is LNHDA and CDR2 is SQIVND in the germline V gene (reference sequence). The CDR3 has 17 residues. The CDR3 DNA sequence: TGTGCCAGTAGTCCTACGGGGACAGAGACACTCTACACTGAAGCTTTCTTT. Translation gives CASSPTGTETLYTEAFF. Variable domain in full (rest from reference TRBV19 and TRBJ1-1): DGGITQSPKYLFRKEGQNVTLSCEQNLNHDAMYWYRQDPGQGLRLIYYSQIVNDFQKGDIAEGYSVSREKKESFPLTVTSAQKNPTAFYLCASSPTGTETLYTEAFFGQGTRLTVV.

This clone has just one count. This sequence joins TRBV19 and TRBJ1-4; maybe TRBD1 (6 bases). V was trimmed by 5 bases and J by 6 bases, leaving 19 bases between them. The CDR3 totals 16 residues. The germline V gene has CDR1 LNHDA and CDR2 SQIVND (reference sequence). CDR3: CASSSRRGDAYEKLFF. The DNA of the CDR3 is TGTGCCAGTAGTTCCCGCAGGGGAGACGCTTATGAAAAACTGTTTTTT. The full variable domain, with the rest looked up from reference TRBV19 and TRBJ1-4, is DGGITQSPKYLFRKEGQNVTLSCEQNLNHDAMYWYRQDPGQGLRLIYYSQIVNDFQKGDIAEGYSVSREKKESFPLTVTSAQKNPTAFYLCASSSRRGDAYEKLFFGSGTQLSVL.